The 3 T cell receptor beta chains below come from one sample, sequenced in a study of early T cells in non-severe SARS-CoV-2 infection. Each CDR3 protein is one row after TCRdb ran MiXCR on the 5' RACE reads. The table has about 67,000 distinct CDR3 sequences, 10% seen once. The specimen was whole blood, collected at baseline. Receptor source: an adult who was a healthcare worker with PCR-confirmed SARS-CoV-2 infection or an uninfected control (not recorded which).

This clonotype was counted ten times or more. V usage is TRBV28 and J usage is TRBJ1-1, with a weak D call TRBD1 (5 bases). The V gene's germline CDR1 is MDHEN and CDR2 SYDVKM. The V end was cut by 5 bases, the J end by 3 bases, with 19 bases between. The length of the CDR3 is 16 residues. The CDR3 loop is CASSPLGEGGDTEAFF. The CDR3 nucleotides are TGTGCCAGCAGTCCTCTCGGGGAGGGAGGGGACACTGAAGCTTTCTTT.

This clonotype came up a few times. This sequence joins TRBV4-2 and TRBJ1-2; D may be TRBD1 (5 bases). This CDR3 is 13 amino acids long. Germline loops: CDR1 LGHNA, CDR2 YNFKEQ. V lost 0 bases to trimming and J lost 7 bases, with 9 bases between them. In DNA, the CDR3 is TGTGCCAGCAGCCAAGATTCAGGGCGTGGCTACACCTTC. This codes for CASSQDSGRGYTF.

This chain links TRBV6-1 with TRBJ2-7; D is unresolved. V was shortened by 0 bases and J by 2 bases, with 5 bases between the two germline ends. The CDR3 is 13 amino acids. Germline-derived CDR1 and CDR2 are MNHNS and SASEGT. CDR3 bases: TGTGCCAGCAGTGAAGCGGGGACCTACGAGCAGTACTTC. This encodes CASSEAGTYEQYF.